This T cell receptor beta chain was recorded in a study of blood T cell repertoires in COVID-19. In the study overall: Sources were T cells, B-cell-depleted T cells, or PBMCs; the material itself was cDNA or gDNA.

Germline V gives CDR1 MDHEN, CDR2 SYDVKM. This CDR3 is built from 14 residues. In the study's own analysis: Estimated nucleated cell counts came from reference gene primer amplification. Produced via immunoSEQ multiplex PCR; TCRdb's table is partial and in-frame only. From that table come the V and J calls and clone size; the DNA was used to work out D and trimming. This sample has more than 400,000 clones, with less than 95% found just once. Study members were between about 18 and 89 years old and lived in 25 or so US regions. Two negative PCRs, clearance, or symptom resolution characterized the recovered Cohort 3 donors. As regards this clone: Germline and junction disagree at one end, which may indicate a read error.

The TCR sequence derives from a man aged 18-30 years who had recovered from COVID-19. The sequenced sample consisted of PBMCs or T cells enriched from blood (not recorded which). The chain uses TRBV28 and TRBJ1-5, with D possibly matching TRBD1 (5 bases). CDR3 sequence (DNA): TGCTTTTCGGGCCACGAAGGGGACAATCAGCCCCAGCATTTT. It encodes CFSGHEGDNQPQHF.